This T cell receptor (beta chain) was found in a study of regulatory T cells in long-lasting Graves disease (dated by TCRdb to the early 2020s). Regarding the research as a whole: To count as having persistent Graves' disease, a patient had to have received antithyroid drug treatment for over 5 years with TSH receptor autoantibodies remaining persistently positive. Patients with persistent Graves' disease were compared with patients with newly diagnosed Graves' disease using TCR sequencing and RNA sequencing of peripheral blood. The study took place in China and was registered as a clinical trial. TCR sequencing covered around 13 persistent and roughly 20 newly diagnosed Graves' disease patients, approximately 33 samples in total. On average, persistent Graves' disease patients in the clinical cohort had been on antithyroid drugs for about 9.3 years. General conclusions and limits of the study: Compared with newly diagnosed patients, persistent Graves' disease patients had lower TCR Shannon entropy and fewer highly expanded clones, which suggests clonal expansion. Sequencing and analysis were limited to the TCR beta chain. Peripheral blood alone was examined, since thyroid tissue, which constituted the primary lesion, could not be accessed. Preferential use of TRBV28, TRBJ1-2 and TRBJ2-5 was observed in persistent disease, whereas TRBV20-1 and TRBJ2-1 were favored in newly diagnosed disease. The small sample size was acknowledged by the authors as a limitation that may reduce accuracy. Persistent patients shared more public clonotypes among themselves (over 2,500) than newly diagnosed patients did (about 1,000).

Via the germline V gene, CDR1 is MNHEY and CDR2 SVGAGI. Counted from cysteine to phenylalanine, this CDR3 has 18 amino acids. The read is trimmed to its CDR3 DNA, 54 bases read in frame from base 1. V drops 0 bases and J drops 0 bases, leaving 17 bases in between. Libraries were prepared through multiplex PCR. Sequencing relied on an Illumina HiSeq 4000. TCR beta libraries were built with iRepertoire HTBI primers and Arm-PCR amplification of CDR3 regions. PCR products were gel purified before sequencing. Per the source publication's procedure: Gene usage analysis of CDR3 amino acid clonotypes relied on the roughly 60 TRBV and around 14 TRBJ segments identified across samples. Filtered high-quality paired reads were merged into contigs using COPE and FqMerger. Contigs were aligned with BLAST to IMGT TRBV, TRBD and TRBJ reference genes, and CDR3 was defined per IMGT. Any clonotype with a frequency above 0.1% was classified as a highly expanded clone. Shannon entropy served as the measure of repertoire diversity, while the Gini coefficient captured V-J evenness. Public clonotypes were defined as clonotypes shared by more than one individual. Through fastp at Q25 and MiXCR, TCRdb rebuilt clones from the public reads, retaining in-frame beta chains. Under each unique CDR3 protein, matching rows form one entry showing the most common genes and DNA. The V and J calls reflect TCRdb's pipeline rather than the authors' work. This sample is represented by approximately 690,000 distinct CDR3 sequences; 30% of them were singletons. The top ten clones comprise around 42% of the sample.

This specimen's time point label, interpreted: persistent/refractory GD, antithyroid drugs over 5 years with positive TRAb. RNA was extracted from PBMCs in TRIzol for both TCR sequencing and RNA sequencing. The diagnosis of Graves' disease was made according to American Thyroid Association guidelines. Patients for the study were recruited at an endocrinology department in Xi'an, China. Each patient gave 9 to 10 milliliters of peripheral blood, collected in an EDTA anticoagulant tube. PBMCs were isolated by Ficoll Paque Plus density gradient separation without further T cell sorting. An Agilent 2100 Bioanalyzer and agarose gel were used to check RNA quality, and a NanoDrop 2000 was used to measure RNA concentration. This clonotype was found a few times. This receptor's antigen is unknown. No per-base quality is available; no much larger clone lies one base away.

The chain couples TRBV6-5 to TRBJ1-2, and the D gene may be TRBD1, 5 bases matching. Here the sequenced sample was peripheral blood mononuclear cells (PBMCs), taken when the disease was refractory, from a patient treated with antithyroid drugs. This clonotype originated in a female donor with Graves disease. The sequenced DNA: TGTGCCAGCAGTTACTCGGTTTCAGGGAGGCCCCCTAACTATGGCTACACCTTC. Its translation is CASSYSVSGRPPNYGYTF.